A single sample gave rise to the 8 T cell receptor beta chains below, sequenced in a study of T-cell reconstitution after alpha-beta-depleted transplantation in children (TCRdb year 2016). The sample's treatment or condition label, in plain terms: allogeneic hematopoietic cell transplantation with graft depleted of TCRalphabeta T cells and CD19 B cells. Libraries were prepared through PCR. The instrument given in TCRdb is Illumina HiSeq 2500. Molecular barcoding was employed in the preparation of TCR libraries, with unique molecular identifiers being used to normalize TCRbeta repertoire quantification. TCRdb's own reprocessing of the public reads used fastp at Q25 and MiXCR and kept productive beta chains. Duplicate CDR3 protein sequences are folded into a single record with the most common DNA and genes. The sample table shows under 750,000 distinct CDR3 sequences, and 23% are seen once. The ten biggest clones cover 13% to 15% of the sample.

Sequencing was performed on PBMCs, mostly from graft donor cells, taken 360 days after TCRalphabeta/CD19-depleted stem cell transplant. These receptors originate from a boy under two years old who had a stem cell transplant for acute myeloid leukemia, so the T cells may come from the graft donor.

This clonotype was detected many times. The V and J genes are TRBV20-1 and TRBJ2-7; 10 bases line up with TRBD2. Germline CDR1 is DFQATT and CDR2 is SNEGSKA (reference sequence). V lost 0 bases, J lost 2 bases, and 7 bases stayed unmatched. The CDR3 length is 16 residues. CDR3 protein: CSAREGGLAEAYEQYF. The CDR3 DNA follows: TGCAGTGCTAGAGAGGGCGGACTAGCGGAGGCCTACGAGCAGTACTTC.

The DNA for the CDR3 is TGTGCCAGCAGTTTAAGACAGGATGACTACGAGCAGTACTTC. Translation: CASSLRQDDYEQYF. The chain joins TRBV12-3 or TRBV12-4 to TRBJ2-7; D is perhaps TRBD1 (6 bases). The CDR3 sequence is 14 residues long. Trimming took off 2 bases at V and 3 bases at J, with 11 bases between the two ends.

The chain employs TRBV6-2 or TRBV6-3 and TRBJ2-1, with unresolved D. This CDR3 has 13 residues. Between the trimmed V and J ends, which lost 6 bases and 9 bases, there was a span of 15 bases. The germline CDR1 and CDR2 sequences are MNHEY and SVGEGT. The CDR3 loop is CASSYTKVAEQFF. DNA for the CDR3: TGTGCCAGCAGCTACACGAAAGTGGCTGAGCAGTTCTTC.

This sequence joins TRBV20-1 and TRBJ2-2; D is possibly TRBD2 (5 bases). This CDR3 region has 16 residues. Germline CDR1 reads DFQATT; CDR2 reads SNEGSKA (reference sequence). V lost 0 bases and J 3 bases, leaving 14 bases between the germline ends. The CDR3 bases are TGCAGTGCTAGAGAAGTCGGGATGCTTGACACCGGGGAGCTGTTTTTT. Its translation: CSAREVGMLDTGELFF.

J is TRBJ1-5 and V is TRBV24-1; D remains ambiguous. Germline V gives CDR1 KGHDR, CDR2 SFDVKD. V was shortened by 3 bases and J by 6 bases, with 11 bases between the two germline ends. CDR3 length: 14 residues. DNA for the CDR3: TGTGCCACCAGTGATACCGTTTCGAGTCAGCCCCAGCATTTT. It translates to CATSDTVSSQPQHF.

In the case of this clonotype: A much larger clone differs by one base, so this may be a read error. The chain has TRBV6-5 and TRBJ2-2; maybe TRBD1 (5 bases). Trimming shortened V by 2 bases and J by 0 bases, and 7 bases separated the two germline ends. The CDR3 is made up of 15 amino acids. Germline-derived CDR1 and CDR2 are MNHEY and SVGAGI. CDR3 nucleotide sequence: TGTGCCAGCAGTTACCGGACACCGAACACCGGGGAGCTGTTTTTT. Amino acid sequence: CASSYRTPNTGELFF.

CDR3 loop: CAISGQGNTEAFF. For the CDR3, the DNA is TGTGCCATCAGTGGGCAGGGGAACACTGAAGCTTTCTTT. This rearrangement joins TRBV10-3 to TRBJ1-1; possible D gene TRBD1, 5 bases. V lost 4 bases, J lost 1 base, and 7 bases lay in between. The CDR3 is 13 residues long. Germline CDR1 ENHRY, CDR2 SYGVKD.

This chain uses TRBV5-1 with TRBJ2-3; TRBD2 agrees at 10 bases. The CDR3 contains 17 residues. V shed 4 bases, J shed 3 bases, and the junction held 11 bases outside the gene matches. Germline V gene lookup returns CDR1 SGHRS and CDR2 YFSETQ. The CDR3 here is CASSTGKRGGSTDTQYF. DNA for the CDR3: TGCGCCAGCAGCACTGGAAAGCGGGGGGGCAGTACAGATACGCAGTATTTT.